This is a list of T cell receptor beta chains from one sample in a study of vaccination effects on CD4 cells after COVID-19. Produced via immunoSEQ multiplex PCR; TCRdb's table is partial and in-frame only. The sample yields 30,000 to 40,000 clones, around 70% seen once. No antigen is known for these receptors. The starting material was CD4+ T cells from PBMCs cultured with HCoV-229E spike peptides, obtained after COVID-19 vaccination. These receptors came from a human donor who received a COVID-19 vaccine. Each CDR3 is given with its conserved first and last residue. Each record gives: clone size, J gene, D gene, V gene, CDR3 protein, CDR3 DNA. The D gene is left open where the match is weak. The size of a clone is reported for some rows only, either as once, few or many, or as a class for expanded clones.

. TRBJ2-7 . TRBV5-4 CASSLLGGVPYEQYF TGTGCCAGCAGCTTGCTAGGCGGGGTACCCTACGAGCAGTACTTC
once TRBJ2-4 . TRBV2 CASSGTPLAKNIQYF TGTGCCAGCAGCGGAACCCCCCTAGCCAAAAACATTCAGTACTTC
. TRBJ2-7 . TRBV3-1/TRBV3-2 CASSQYYEQYF TGTGCCAGCAGCCAATACTACGAGCAGTACTTC
few TRBJ1-3 . TRBV11-1 CASSLGYDHSGNTIYF TGTGCCAGCAGCTTAGGATACGACCACTCTGGAAACACCATATATTTT
. TRBJ2-5 . TRBV11-2 CASSLGSLGRRKKETQYF TGTGCCAGCAGCTTAGGGTCGTTGGGGCGTCGGAAAAAAGAGACCCAGTACTTC
. TRBJ1-5 . TRBV5-5 CASSLAGSGPQPQHF TGTGCCAGCAGCTTGGCCGGTTCAGGGCCCCAGCCCCAGCATTTT
once TRBJ1-4 . TRBV28 CASSFSQGLGSFNEKLFF TGTGCCAGCAGTTTTAGTCAGGGGCTGGGCAGTTTTAATGAAAAACTGTTTTTT
once TRBJ2-5 TRBD2 TRBV11-3 CASSLLAGGQETQYF TGTGCCAGCAGCTTACTAGCGGGGGGGCAAGAGACCCAGTACTTC
. TRBJ1-5 TRBD1 TRBV6-5 CASSYRRDRARF TGTGCCAGCAGTTACCGCAGGGACAGAGCGCGCTTT
. TRBJ2-5 . TRBV27 CASRPYEQETQYF TGTGCCAGCAGACCCTACGAACAAGAGACCCAGTACTTC
. TRBJ2-5 . TRBV3-1/TRBV3-2 CASSREGVVQTQYF TGTGCCAGCAGCCGAGAGGGGGTAGTCCAGACCCAGTACTTC
. TRBJ1-6 . TRBV5-4 CASSLEVGNSPLHF TGTGCCAGCAGCTTGGAGGTCGGGAATTCACCCCTCCACTTT
once TRBJ2-1 . TRBV5-1 CASSSQPGTSYNEQFF TGCGCCAGCAGCTCCCAACCCGGGACCTCATACAATGAGCAGTTCTTC
once TRBJ2-7 . TRBV18 CASSRGGSGEQYF TGTGCCAGCTCACGGGGAGGATCAGGCGAGCAGTACTTC
. TRBJ2-2 . TRBV7-9 CASTLGGTGELFF TGTGCCAGCACCCTAGGAGGAACCGGGGAGCTGTTTTTT
. TRBJ1-2 . TRBV6-5 CASTLGYYGYTF TGTGCCAGCACGCTCGGGTACTATGGCTACACCTTC
. TRBJ1-6 . TRBV5-1 CASSLAGGLRESSYNSPLHF TGCGCCAGCAGCTTGGCTGGGGGGCTACGAGAGAGCTCCTATAATTCACCCCTCCACTTT
few TRBJ1-5 . TRBV30 CAWSVRAGDSNQPQHF TGTGCCTGGAGTGTACGGGCGGGGGATAGCAATCAGCCCCAGCATTTT
. TRBJ2-2 . TRBV25-1 CASSAGANTGELFF TGTGCCAGCAGTGCGGGCGCAAACACCGGGGAGCTGTTTTTT
. TRBJ1-3 . TRBV18 CASSPGFTEGNTIYF TGTGCCAGCTCACCAGGCTTCACAGAAGGAAACACCATATATTTT
few TRBJ2-3 . TRBV12-5 CASGPKRAHSTDTQYF TGTGCTAGTGGACCGAAGAGGGCCCATAGCACAGATACGCAGTATTTT
. TRBJ1-1 . TRBV5-4 CASSLGLGAGTEAFF TGTGCCAGCAGCTTAGGACTCGGGGCGGGCACTGAAGCTTTCTTT
. TRBJ2-2 TRBD1 TRBV5-4 CASSLQGAGGELFF TGTGCCAGCAGCTTACAGGGGGCGGGCGGGGAGCTGTTTTTT
. TRBJ2-2 . TRBV2 CASSGQGYNTGELFF TGTGCCAGCAGTGGCCAGGGGTATAACACCGGGGAGCTGTTTTTT
. TRBJ1-6 TRBD1 TRBV5-1 CASRPGQGSPPLHF TGCGCCTCAAGACCGGGACAGGGGTCCCCACCCCTCCACTTT
. TRBJ1-2 . TRBV19 CASSTRQSVYGYTF TGTGCCAGTAGTACGCGCCAGTCGGTCTATGGCTACACCTTC
. TRBJ2-5 TRBD2 TRBV3-1/TRBV3-2 CASSQQLAGGPQETQYF TGTGCCAGCAGCCAGCAACTAGCGGGAGGGCCCCAAGAGACCCAGTACTTC
few TRBJ2-7 . TRBV2 CASGAYEQYF TGTGCCAGCGGAGCCTACGAGCAGTACTTC
few TRBJ1-2 TRBD1 TRBV7-6 CASSLGMGQSYGYTF TGTGCCAGCAGCTTGGGAATGGGACAGAGCTATGGCTACACCTTC
. TRBJ1-2 TRBD1 TRBV6-6 CASSYSTGGFGGYTF TGTGCCAGCAGTTACTCGACAGGGGGCTTTGGTGGCTACACCTTC
. TRBJ2-7 . TRBV13 CASSLPGKSYEQYF TGTGCCAGCAGCTTACCCGGCAAATCTTACGAGCAGTACTTC
few TRBJ1-3 TRBD1 TRBV30 CAWSPTGLLSGNTIYF TGTGCCTGGAGTCCGACAGGGCTACTCTCTGGAAACACCATATATTTT
once TRBJ2-3 . TRBV5-1 CASSPNVAANTQYF TGCGCCAGCAGCCCTAATGTGGCAGCTAATACGCAGTATTTT
once TRBJ1-5 . TRBV2 CASTPQNSNQPQHF TGTGCCAGCACCCCTCAGAATAGCAATCAGCCCCAGCATTTT
. TRBJ1-2 TRBD1 TRBV7-6 CASSPRQGASYGYTF TGTGCCAGCAGCCCCCGACAGGGGGCTAGTTATGGCTACACCTTC
. TRBJ2-5 TRBD2 TRBV5-4 CASSLGGLAGQETQYF TGTGCCAGCAGCTTGGGGGGCCTAGCGGGACAAGAGACCCAGTACTTC
. TRBJ2-5 . TRBV20-1 CSASPRVDQETQYF TGCAGTGCTAGTCCGAGGGTAGACCAAGAGACCCAGTACTTC
. TRBJ1-2 . TRBV6-5 CASSPRRQGGYGYTF TGTGCCAGCAGTCCCCGCCGGCAGGGTGGGTATGGCTACACCTTC
. TRBJ1-5 . TRBV6-5 CATGRTFQPQHF TGTGCCACAGGGCGAACTTTCCAGCCCCAGCATTTT
. TRBJ2-2 . TRBV24-1 CATSDMGSGELFF TGTGCCACCAGTGATATGGGGTCCGGGGAGCTGTTTTTT
. TRBJ1-5 . TRBV7-9 CASSLGGPDRPQHF TGTGCCAGCAGCTTAGGGGGCCCCGATCGGCCCCAGCATTTT
. TRBJ2-6 . TRBV6-5 CASSYESSGANVLTF TGTGCCAGCAGTTACGAAAGCTCTGGGGCCAACGTCCTGACTTTC
. TRBJ2-1 TRBD2 TRBV5-1 CASSLATSGSTYNEQFF TGCGCCAGCAGCTTGGCGACTAGCGGGAGTACGTACAATGAGCAGTTCTTC
. TRBJ2-7 TRBD2 TRBV5-1 CASSRGTVAGGLHEQYF TGCGCCAGCAGCAGGGGTACTGTGGCGGGGGGGCTCCACGAGCAGTACTTC
. TRBJ2-5 TRBD2 TRBV7-9 CAEIPLAGGQETQYF TGTGCCGAAATCCCTCTGGCGGGGGGCCAAGAGACCCAGTACTTC
. TRBJ2-5 . TRBV19 CASMAGLGAQETQYF TGTGCCAGTATGGCGGGACTCGGGGCCCAAGAGACCCAGTACTTC
once TRBJ1-5 . TRBV9 CASSAELGNQPQHF TGTGCCAGCAGTGCGGAGCTAGGCAATCAGCCCCAGCATTTT
. TRBJ2-5 . TRBV5-1 CASSLVGVETQYF TGCGCCAGCAGCTTGGTCGGGGTAGAGACCCAGTACTTC
. TRBJ1-4 . TRBV19 CASLSGQANEKLFF .